The 27 T cell receptor beta chains below come from one sample, sequenced in a study of cytomegalovirus exposure and HLA in healthy donors. Only in-frame clones appear in the TCRdb table, and some are missing; sequencing was by immunoSEQ multiplex PCR. The sample shows around 61,000 clones, roughly 92% of them seen only once. The sample was PBMCs. Every receptor here comes from a man between 18 and 29 years old in good health and CMV-seronegative.

The chain couples TRBV7-8 to TRBJ1-1; D might be TRBD1 (5 bases). CDR3 size: 15 residues. V was cut by 0 bases and J by 5 bases, with 13 bases left in between. CDR1 and CDR2 (germline): SGHVS, FQNEAQ. The CDR3 DNA follows: TGTGCCAGCAGCTTAGCTCCAGGGTCGTTGACTGAAGCTTTCTTT. Amino acid sequence: CASSLAPGSLTEAFF.

This clone appeared a single time. This chain uses TRBV19 with TRBJ1-5; D is possibly TRBD1 (6 bases). V lost 6 bases to trimming and J lost 5 bases, with 14 bases between them. Germline values: CDR1 LNHDA, CDR2 SQIVND (reference sequence). The CDR3 covers 14 residues. The CDR3 is CASSLGGDYQPQHF. The CDR3 DNA is TGTGCCAGTAGCCTAGGGGGAGACTATCAGCCCCAGCATTTT. The entire variable domain, with the rest obtained from reference TRBV19 and TRBJ1-5, is as follows: DGGITQSPKYLFRKEGQNVTLSCEQNLNHDAMYWYRQDPGQGLRLIYYSQIVNDFQKGDIAEGYSVSREKKESFPLTVTSAQKNPTAFYLCASSLGGDYQPQHFGDGTRLSIL.

This clone was seen a few times. This rearrangement joins TRBV7-2 to TRBJ2-1; 7 bases align to TRBD2. V shed 5 bases, J shed 7 bases, and the junction held 17 bases outside the gene matches. The CDR3 runs 17 residues. Germline V gene lookup returns CDR1 SGHTA and CDR2 FQGNSA. CDR3 DNA sequence: TGTGCCAGCAGCGTCGATTTTGGTGGGAGGGGCTCGAATGAGCAGTTCTTC. Protein: CASSVDFGGRGSNEQFF.

Here the CDR3 reads CASSPDYQETQYF. The CDR3 nucleotides are TGCGCCAGCAGCCCGGACTACCAAGAGACCCAGTACTTC. The rearrangement uses TRBV5-1 and TRBJ2-5, with D possibly matching TRBD2 (5 bases). The germline gives CDR1 SGHRS, CDR2 YFSETQ. V gave up 4 bases and J gave up 0 bases, with 7 bases separating them. The CDR3 is 13 amino acids.

V usage is TRBV9 and J usage is TRBJ1-1; TRBD1 aligns across 7 bases. Germline trimming cut 4 bases from V and 2 bases from J; bases unmatched to any gene: 2. In germline, CDR1 is SGDLS, CDR2 YYNGEE. This CDR3 has 13 amino acids. CDR3 sequence: CASSQGVNTEAFF. CDR3 DNA: TGTGCCAGCAGCCAGGGGGTAAACACTGAAGCTTTCTTT.

V and J are TRBV28 and TRBJ2-1; TRBD2 agrees at 15 bases. CDR1 is MDHEN, CDR2 SYDVKM, per germline. The CDR3 is 17 amino acids. The V segment lost 5 bases and the J segment 1 base; nucleotides outside the gene matches: 3. The CDR3 loop is CASSLGTSGRSYNEQFF. DNA of the CDR3: TGTGCCAGCAGTCTAGGGACTAGCGGGAGGTCCTACAATGAGCAGTTCTTC.

The chain recombines TRBV6-1 with TRBJ2-3; 10 bases map to TRBD2. This CDR3 region has 16 residues. The junction had 1 base not matched to a gene; V was cut back by 0 bases and J by 1 base. Germline V gene lookup returns CDR1 MNHNS and CDR2 SASEGT. The CDR3 protein is CASSEALAGGTDTQYF. The CDR3 DNA is TGTGCCAGCAGTGAAGCGCTAGCGGGAGGCACAGATACGCAGTATTTT.

The chain carries TRBV15 and TRBJ2-7; 7 bases match TRBD1. Germline CDR1 is LNHNV and CDR2 is YYDKDF (reference sequence). The CDR3 has 14 amino acids. The V gene end was trimmed by 1 base and the J gene end by 4 bases; junction bases not matched to a gene: 4. The CDR3: CATSRAGTAYEQYF. CDR3 in DNA: TGTGCCACCAGCAGAGCCGGGACAGCATACGAGCAGTACTTC.

CDR3 region: CASSLALTEAFF. CDR3 in DNA: TGTGCCAGCAGCTTGGCCCTCACTGAAGCTTTCTTT. V gene TRBV5-6 combines with J gene TRBJ1-1; D uncertain. The CDR3 covers 12 residues. CDR1 is SGHDT, CDR2 YYEEEE, per germline. Trimming shortened V by 0 bases and J by 4 bases, and 4 bases separated the two germline ends.

This clone has just one count. This sequence joins TRBV13 and TRBJ2-7; TRBD2 agrees at 12 bases. V shed 0 bases, J shed 7 bases, and the junction held 13 bases outside the gene matches. This CDR3 has 18 residues. Germline loops: CDR1 PRHDT, CDR2 FYEKMQ (reference sequence). The CDR3 spells CASSLGPTSGSILREQYF. The CDR3 nucleotides are TGTGCCAGCAGCTTAGGCCCGACTAGCGGGAGCATTCTTCGGGAGCAGTACTTC.

The rearrangement uses TRBV7-2 and TRBJ2-1; weak D call: TRBD2 (5 bases). CDR1 is SGHTA and CDR2 is FQGNSA in the germline V gene. The CDR3 has 15 residues. With 5 bases removed from V and 6 bases from J, the gap between germline ends came to 17 bases. The CDR3 coding sequence is TGTGCCAGCAGCCCCCAGCGGAAGAAGGGCAATGAGCAGTTCTTC. Translated: CASSPQRKKGNEQFF.

V usage is TRBV27 and J usage is TRBJ2-3; D uncertain. Germline V gives CDR1 MNHEY, CDR2 SMNVEV (reference sequence). The CDR3 is made up of 9 amino acids. Trimming stripped 10 bases from V and 6 bases from J, with 5 bases between. CDR3 DNA: TGTGCCAACAACGATACGCAGTATTTT. Amino acid sequence: CANNDTQYF.

This chain joins TRBV5-1 and TRBJ2-7, with 10 bases that match TRBD2. The CDR3 extends over 16 amino acids. Germline values: CDR1 SGHRS, CDR2 YFSETQ. V lost 3 bases and J lost 5; bases outside the gene matches: 11. CDR3 region: CASSSGSSGRKNEQYF. The CDR3 DNA reads TGCGCCAGCAGCTCGGGGTCTAGCGGGAGAAAGAACGAGCAGTACTTC.

This clone was detected once. The rearrangement joins TRBV7-3 to TRBJ2-7; D may be TRBD1 (5 bases). CDR1 is SGHTA and CDR2 is FQGTGA in the germline V gene. V shed 1 base and J shed 0 bases, with 10 bases lying between them. The CDR3 runs 15 residues. In DNA, the CDR3 is TGTGCCAGCAGCTTAATGGCAGGGCTCTCCTACGAGCAGTACTTC. It translates to CASSLMAGLSYEQYF. The full variable domain, in which reference TRBV7-3 and TRBJ2-7 provide the parts outside the CDR3, is GAGVSQTPSNKVTEKGKYVELRCDPISGHTALYWYRQSLGQGPEFLIYFQGTGAADDSGLPNDRFFAVRPEGSVSTLKIQRTERGDSAVYLCASSLMAGLSYEQYFGPGTRLTVT.

The rearrangement uses TRBV7-9 and TRBJ1-1, with D tentatively TRBD1 (5 bases). Germline assignment: CDR1 SEHNR and CDR2 FQNEAQ (reference sequence). The CDR3 sequence is 17 residues long. V was clipped by 5 bases and J by 1 base, with 20 bases between them. This CDR3 reads CASSPQQGNLANTEAFF. For the CDR3, the DNA is TGTGCCAGCAGCCCACAGCAGGGCAATCTCGCGAACACTGAAGCTTTCTTT.

This chain connects TRBV6-5 to TRBJ1-1; unclear D gene. Germline V gives CDR1 MNHEY, CDR2 SVGAGI. The CDR3 totals 11 residues. V gave up 6 bases and J gave up 2 bases, with 4 bases separating them. In DNA, the CDR3 is TGTGCCAGCAGGCTAAACACTGAAGCTTTCTTT. This codes for CASRLNTEAFF.

The V gene is TRBV27, the J gene TRBJ1-1, with no clear D. From germline, CDR1 is MNHEY and CDR2 SMNVEV (reference sequence). This CDR3 has 13 amino acids. The ends were cut back, 2 bases at V and 0 bases at J, with 4 bases in the middle. Here the CDR3 reads CASSLGLNTEAFF. The CDR3 nucleotides are TGTGCCAGCAGTTTAGGCCTGAACACTGAAGCTTTCTTT.

This clone has only one observation. The gene calls are TRBV7-2 and TRBJ2-3; D perhaps matches TRBD2 (5 bases). The germline CDR1 and CDR2 sequences are SGHTA and FQGNSA. The CDR3 consists of 14 residues. V gave up 5 bases and J gave up 3 bases, with 12 bases separating them. The CDR3 coding sequence is TGTGCCAGCAGCGTCGAGAGCGGAACAGATACGCAGTATTTT. Translation: CASSVESGTDTQYF.

The J gene is TRBJ1-2, the V gene TRBV7-9, with 7 positions matching TRBD1. The CDR3 sequence is 14 residues long. J lost 5 bases, V lost 1 base, and 4 bases had no gene match. Germline CDR1 is SEHNR and CDR2 is FQNEAQ (reference sequence). As DNA, the CDR3 is TGTGCCAGCAGCTTAGAAGCGACAGGGTATGGCTACACCTTC. Its protein is CASSLEATGYGYTF.

The CDR3 loop is CASTTAQNGYTF. CDR3 nucleotides: TGTGCCAGTACGACTGCCCAGAATGGCTACACCTTC. This chain connects TRBV10-3 to TRBJ1-2, with D unresolved. The V gene lost 10 bases and the J gene lost 6 bases, with 15 bases spanning the gap. The CDR3 length is 12 residues. Germline V gives CDR1 ENHRY, CDR2 SYGVKD.

The rearrangement uses TRBV6-1 and TRBJ1-2; TRBD1 agrees at 9 bases. The CDR3 is made up of 14 amino acids. With V trimmed by 6 bases and J by 1 base, 3 bases remained unmatched. Germline CDR1 and CDR2: MNHNS and SASEGT. CDR3 DNA sequence: TGTGCCAGCAGCCGGGACAGGGATAACTATGGCTACACCTTC. Encoded protein: CASSRDRDNYGYTF.

The CDR3 region has the DNA TGCGCCAGCAGCGCGGCGGGGGGTGGGGCCAAAAACATTCAGTACTTC. Its protein is CASSAAGGGAKNIQYF. The V call is TRBV4-3, the J call TRBJ2-4, with 8 bases matching TRBD2. This CDR3 has 16 amino acids. Per the germline V gene, CDR1 is LGHNA and CDR2 is YSLEER. Trimming removed 5 bases from V and 1 base from J; junction bases left unmatched: 7.

The chain joins TRBV4-1 to TRBJ1-1, with D possibly TRBD1 on 6 matching bases. Trimming removed 4 bases from V and 3 bases from J, with 18 bases in between. CDR3 length: 16 residues. Per germline, CDR1 MGHRA and CDR2 YSYEKL. The CDR3 is CASSRPWGGLDTEAFF. CDR3 DNA sequence: TGCGCCAGCAGCCGCCCGTGGGGGGGGCTGGACACTGAAGCTTTCTTT.

The V and J genes are TRBV21-1 and TRBJ2-1; TRBD1 was called by the table and not checked on the DNA. TRBV21-1 is designated a pseudogene. This CDR3 spans 16 amino acids. CDR3 region: CASSKGPPGPYNEQFF. The CDR3 DNA is TGTGCCAGCAGCAAAGGCCCCCCAGGTCCCTACAATGAGCAGTTCTTC.

The chain links TRBV21-1 to TRBJ1-4; TRBD1, as called in the table, went unchecked against the DNA. TRBV21-1 is listed as a pseudogene. The CDR3 contains 17 residues. CDR3 in DNA: TGTGCCAGCAGCGACCGATTAAACAGGGGGCGAGGTGAAAAACTGTTTTTT. Translated: CASSDRLNRGRGEKLFF.

V is TRBV7-9 and J is TRBJ1-5; 8 nucleotides align to TRBD1. From germline, CDR1 is SEHNR and CDR2 FQNEAQ (reference sequence). V shed 8 bases, J shed 1 base, and the junction held 7 bases outside the gene matches. The CDR3 contains 15 residues. The CDR3: CASDTDRASNQPQHF. CDR3 DNA sequence: TGTGCCAGCGATACGGACAGGGCGAGCAATCAGCCCCAGCATTTT.

V usage is TRBV6-5 and J usage is TRBJ2-7; TRBD1 matches 7 bases. V gave up 8 bases and J gave up 2 bases; unmatched junction bases: 9. Germline loops: CDR1 MNHEY, CDR2 SVGAGI. This CDR3 is 14 amino acids long. CDR3 DNA: TGTGCCAGCGGCACCCGGGACAGAACCTACGAGCAGTACTTC. Translated, it gives CASGTRDRTYEQYF.